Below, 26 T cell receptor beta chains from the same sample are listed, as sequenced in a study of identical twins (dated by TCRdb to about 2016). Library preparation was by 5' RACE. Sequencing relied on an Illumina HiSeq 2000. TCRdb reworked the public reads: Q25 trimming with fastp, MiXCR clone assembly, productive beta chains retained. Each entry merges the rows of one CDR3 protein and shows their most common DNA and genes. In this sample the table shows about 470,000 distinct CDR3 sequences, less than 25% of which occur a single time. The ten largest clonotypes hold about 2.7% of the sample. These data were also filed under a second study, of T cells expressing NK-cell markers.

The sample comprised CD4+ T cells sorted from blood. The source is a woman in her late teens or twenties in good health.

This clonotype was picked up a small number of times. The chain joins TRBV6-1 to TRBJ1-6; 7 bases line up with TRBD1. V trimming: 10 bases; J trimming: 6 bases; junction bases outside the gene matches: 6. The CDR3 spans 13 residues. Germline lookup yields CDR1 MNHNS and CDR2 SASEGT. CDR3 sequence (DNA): TGTGCCACCTCCCGGGACAGTAATTCACCCCTCCACTTT. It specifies CATSRDSNSPLHF.

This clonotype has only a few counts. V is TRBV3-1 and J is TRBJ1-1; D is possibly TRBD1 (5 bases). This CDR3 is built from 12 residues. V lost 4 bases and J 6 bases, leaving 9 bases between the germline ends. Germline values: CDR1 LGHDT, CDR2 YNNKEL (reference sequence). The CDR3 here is CASSPRGAEAFF. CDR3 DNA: TGTGCCAGCAGCCCACGGGGGGCTGAAGCTTTCTTT.

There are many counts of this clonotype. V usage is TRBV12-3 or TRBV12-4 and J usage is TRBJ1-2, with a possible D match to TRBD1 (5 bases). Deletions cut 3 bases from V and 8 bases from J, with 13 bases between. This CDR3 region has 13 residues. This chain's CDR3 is CASSFRVRSGYTF. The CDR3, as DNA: TGTGCCAGCAGTTTCAGGGTCAGGAGCGGCTACACCTTC.

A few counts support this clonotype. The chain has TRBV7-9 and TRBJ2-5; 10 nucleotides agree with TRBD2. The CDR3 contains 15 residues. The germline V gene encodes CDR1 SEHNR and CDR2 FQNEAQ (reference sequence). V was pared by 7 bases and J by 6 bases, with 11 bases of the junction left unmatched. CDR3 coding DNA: TGTGCCAGCACCATAGAACTAGCGGGGTTAAAGACCCAGTACTTC. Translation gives CASTIELAGLKTQYF.

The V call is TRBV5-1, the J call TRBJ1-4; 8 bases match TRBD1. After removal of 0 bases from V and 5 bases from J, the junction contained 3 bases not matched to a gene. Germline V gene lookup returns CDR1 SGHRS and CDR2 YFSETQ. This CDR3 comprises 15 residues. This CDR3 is CASSLEGQANEKLFF. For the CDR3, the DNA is TGCGCCAGCAGCTTGGAGGGACAGGCAAATGAAAAACTGTTTTTT.

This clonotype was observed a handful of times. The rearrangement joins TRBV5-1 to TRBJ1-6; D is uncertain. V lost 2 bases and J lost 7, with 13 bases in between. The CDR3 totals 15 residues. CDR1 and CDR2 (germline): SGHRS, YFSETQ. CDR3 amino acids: CASSFSNFRNSPLHF. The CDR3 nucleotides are TGCGCCAGCAGCTTTAGTAATTTTCGGAATTCACCCCTCCACTTT.

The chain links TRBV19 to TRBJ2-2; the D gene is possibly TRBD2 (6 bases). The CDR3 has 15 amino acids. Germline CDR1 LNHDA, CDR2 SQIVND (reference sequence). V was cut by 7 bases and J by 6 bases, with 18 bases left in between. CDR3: CASTSVGGIPGELFF. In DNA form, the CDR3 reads TGTGCCAGTACCTCAGTTGGGGGGATCCCCGGGGAGCTGTTTTTT.

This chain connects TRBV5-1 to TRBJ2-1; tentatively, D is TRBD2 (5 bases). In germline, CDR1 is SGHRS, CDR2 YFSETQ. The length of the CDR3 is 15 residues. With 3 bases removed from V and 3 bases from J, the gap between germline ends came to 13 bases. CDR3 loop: CASSSPEDLYNEQFF. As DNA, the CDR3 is TGCGCCAGCAGCTCGCCGGAGGACCTCTACAATGAGCAGTTCTTC.

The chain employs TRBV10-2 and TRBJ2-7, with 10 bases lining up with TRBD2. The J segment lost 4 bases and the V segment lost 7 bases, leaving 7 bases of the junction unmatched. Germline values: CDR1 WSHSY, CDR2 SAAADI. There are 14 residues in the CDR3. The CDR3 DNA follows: TGCGCCAGCAAGAAGATACTAGCGGGGTACGAGCAGTACTTC. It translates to CASKKILAGYEQYF.

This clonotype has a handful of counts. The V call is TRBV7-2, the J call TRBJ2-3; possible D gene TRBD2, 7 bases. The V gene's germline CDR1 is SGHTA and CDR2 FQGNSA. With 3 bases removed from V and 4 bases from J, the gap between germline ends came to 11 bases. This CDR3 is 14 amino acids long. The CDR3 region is CASSFGGGADTQYF. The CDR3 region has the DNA TGTGCCAGCAGCTTCGGCGGGGGCGCAGATACGCAGTATTTT.

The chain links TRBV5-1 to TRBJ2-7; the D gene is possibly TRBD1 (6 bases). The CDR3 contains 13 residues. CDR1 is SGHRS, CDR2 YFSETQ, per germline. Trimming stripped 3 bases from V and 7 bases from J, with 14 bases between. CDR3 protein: CASSSTGLGEQYF. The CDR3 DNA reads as TGCGCCAGCAGCTCTACAGGGTTGGGGGAGCAGTACTTC.

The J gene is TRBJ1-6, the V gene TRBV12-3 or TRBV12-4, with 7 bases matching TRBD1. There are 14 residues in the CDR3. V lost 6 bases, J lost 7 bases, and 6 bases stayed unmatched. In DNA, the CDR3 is TGTGCCAGCAGCTCCGCAGGGGGGAATTCACCCCTCCACTTT. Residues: CASSSAGGNSPLHF.

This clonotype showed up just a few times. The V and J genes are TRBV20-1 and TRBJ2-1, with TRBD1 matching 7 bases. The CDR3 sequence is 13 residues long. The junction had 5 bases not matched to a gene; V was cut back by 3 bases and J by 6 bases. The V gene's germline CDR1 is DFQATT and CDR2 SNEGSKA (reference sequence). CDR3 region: CSARAGTVNEQFF. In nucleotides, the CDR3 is TGCAGTGCTAGGGCCGGGACAGTCAATGAGCAGTTCTTC.

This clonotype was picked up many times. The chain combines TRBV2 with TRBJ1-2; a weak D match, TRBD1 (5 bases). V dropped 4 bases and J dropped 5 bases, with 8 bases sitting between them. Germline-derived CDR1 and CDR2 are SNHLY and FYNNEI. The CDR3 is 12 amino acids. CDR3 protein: CASSVQGYGYTF. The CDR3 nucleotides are TGTGCCAGCAGTGTCCAGGGATATGGCTACACCTTC. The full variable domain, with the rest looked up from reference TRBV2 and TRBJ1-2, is EPEVTQTPSHQVTQMGQEVILRCVPISNHLYFYWYRQILGQKVEFLVSFYNNEISEKSEIFDDQFSVERPDGSNFTLKIRSTKLEDSAMYFCASSVQGYGYTFGSGTRLTVV.

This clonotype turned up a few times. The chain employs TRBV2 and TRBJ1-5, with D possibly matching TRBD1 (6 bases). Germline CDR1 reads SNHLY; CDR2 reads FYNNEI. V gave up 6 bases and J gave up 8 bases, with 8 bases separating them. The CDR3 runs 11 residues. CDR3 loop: CASSYREPQHF. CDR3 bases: TGTGCCAGCAGCTACAGGGAGCCCCAGCATTTT.

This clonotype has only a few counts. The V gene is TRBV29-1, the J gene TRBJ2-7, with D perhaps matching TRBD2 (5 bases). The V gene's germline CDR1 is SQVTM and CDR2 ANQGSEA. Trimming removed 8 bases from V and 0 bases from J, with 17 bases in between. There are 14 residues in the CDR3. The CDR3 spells CSTSSWETSYEQYF. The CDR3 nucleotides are TGCAGCACAAGTTCTTGGGAGACCTCCTACGAGCAGTACTTC.

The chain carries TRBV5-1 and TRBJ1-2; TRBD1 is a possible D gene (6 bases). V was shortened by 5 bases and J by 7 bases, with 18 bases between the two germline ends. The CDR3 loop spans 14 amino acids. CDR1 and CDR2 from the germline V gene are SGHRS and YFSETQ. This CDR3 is CASSKTDSSSGYTF. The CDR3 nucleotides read TGCGCCAGCAGTAAAACGGACAGCTCAAGTGGCTACACCTTC.

The CDR3 DNA reads TGTGCCAGCAGCTTAAACCCCACGAGGCCAGATACGCAGTATTTT. Protein product: CASSLNPTRPDTQYF. V and J are TRBV5-6 and TRBJ2-3; D unresolved. Germline V CDR1 and CDR2: SGHDT, YYEEEE. Trimming removed 2 bases at V and 4 bases at J, with 14 bases between. The CDR3 is made up of 15 amino acids.

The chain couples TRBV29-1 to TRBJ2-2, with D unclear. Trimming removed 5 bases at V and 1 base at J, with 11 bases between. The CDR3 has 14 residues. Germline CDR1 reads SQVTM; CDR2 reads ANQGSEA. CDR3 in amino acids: CSVLTVMNTGELFF. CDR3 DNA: TGCAGCGTTTTGACGGTAATGAACACCGGGGAGCTGTTTTTT.

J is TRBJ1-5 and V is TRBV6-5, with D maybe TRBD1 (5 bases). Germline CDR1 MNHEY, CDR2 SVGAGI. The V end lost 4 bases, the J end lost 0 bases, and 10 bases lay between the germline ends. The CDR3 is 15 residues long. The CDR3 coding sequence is TGTGCCAGCAGTTGGGACGGGCCTAGCAATCAGCCCCAGCATTTT. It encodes CASSWDGPSNQPQHF.

CDR3 amino acids: CASGPRGLAGITDTQYF. CDR3 nucleotide sequence: TGTGCCAGCGGCCCACGCGGACTAGCGGGGATCACAGATACGCAGTATTTT. V and J are TRBV6-2 or TRBV6-3 and TRBJ2-3, with 12 nucleotides matching TRBD2. V shed 8 bases, J shed 2 bases, and the junction held 11 bases outside the gene matches. In germline, CDR1 is MNHEY, CDR2 SVGEGT. CDR3 length: 17 amino acids.

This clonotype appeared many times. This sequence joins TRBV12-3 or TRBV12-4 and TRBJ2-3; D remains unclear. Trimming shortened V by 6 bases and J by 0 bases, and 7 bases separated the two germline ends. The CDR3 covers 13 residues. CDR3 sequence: CASSLDSTDTQYF. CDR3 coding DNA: TGTGCCAGCAGCCTGGACAGCACAGATACGCAGTATTTT.

The CDR3: CASSGQLDEKLFF. Here the CDR3 DNA reads TGTGCCAGCTCCGGACAGTTGGATGAAAAACTGTTTTTT. This chain connects TRBV11-2 to TRBJ1-4; TRBD1 might be the D (6 bases). CDR1 and CDR2 from the germline V gene are SGHAT and FQNNGV. V lost 8 bases and J lost 6, with 13 bases in between. The CDR3 sequence is 13 residues long.

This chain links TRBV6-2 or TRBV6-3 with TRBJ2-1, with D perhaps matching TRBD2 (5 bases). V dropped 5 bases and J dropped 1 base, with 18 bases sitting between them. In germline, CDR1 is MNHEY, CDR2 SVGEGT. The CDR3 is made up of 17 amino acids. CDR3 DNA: TGTGCCAGCAGTCCCCCGGGGTGGGATGTATCCTACAATGAGCAGTTCTTC. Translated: CASSPPGWDVSYNEQFF.

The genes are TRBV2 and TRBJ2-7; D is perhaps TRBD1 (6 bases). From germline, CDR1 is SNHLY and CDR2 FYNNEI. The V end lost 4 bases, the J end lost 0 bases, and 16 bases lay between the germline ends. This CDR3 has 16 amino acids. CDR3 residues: CASSVFGQQYSYEQYF. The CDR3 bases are TGTGCCAGCAGTGTGTTTGGACAGCAATACTCCTACGAGCAGTACTTC.

CDR3 loop: CSGGADLTTYEQYF. The CDR3 region has the DNA TGCAGTGGCGGGGCGGACCTGACCACCTACGAGCAGTACTTC. This chain connects TRBV20-1 to TRBJ2-7; maybe TRBD2 (6 bases). The V and J ends lost 7 bases and 2 bases respectively, with 18 bases between them. The germline gives CDR1 DFQATT, CDR2 SNEGSKA (reference sequence). The CDR3 has 14 amino acids.